This TCR beta chain was documented in a study of glioma-infiltrating T cells after dendritic cell vaccination. Background on the study: The vaccine used monocyte-derived dendritic cells pulsed overnight with autologous tumor lysate.

Clones were sequenced by immunoSEQ multiplex PCR, and TCRdb holds only the in-frame ones, with some missing. The table shows about 82,000 clones, with about 90% occurring only once. Germline lookup yields CDR1 SGHDT and CDR2 YYEEEE. Trimming cost V 2 bases and J 6 bases, with 7 bases left between them. CDR3 size: 12 residues. Only patients with spare fresh-frozen tumor and over two years of follow-up were included. The TCR sequence derives from a human donor with glioblastoma. The gene calls are TRBV5-6 and TRBJ2-3; no definite D call. This specimen was blood, taken before dendritic cell vaccination. The CDR3 sequence: CASSFIGDTQYF. CDR3 DNA sequence: TGTGCCAGCAGCTTTATCGGGGATACGCAGTATTTT.